This TCR beta chain was observed in a study of blood T cell repertoires in COVID-19. Study in general: Whether acute or convalescent, the COVID-19 samples came from the United States, Italy and Spain. In each case, the material was cDNA or gDNA derived from T cells, B-cell-depleted T cells, or PBMCs.

As originally analysed: By means of reference gene primer amplification, nucleated cell counts were estimated. Sequencing used immunoSEQ multiplex PCR; TCRdb keeps in-frame clones, though not all of them. V, J and clone size derive from that table, while D and trimming were established from the DNA sequence. The data hold about 250,000 clones, with more than 70% observed a single time. This sequence was found in a woman over 75 with COVID-19, enrolled during active disease. Sequencing was done on a sample of peripheral blood.

The CDR3 sequence: CASRYRGNTEAFF. In nucleotides, the CDR3 is TGTGCCAGCAGATACAGGGGTAACACTGAAGCTTTCTTT. The chain uses TRBV6-5 and TRBJ1-1, with 7 bases matching TRBD1. Unmatched junction bases numbered 3, after V lost 6 bases and J lost 2 bases. CDR1 and CDR2 from the germline V gene are MNHEY and SVGAGI. CDR3 length: 13 residues.